A selection of T cell receptor beta chains follows, all from one sample in a study of CD8 T cells in ankylosing spondylitis. Via MiXCR, TCRdb re-called the 5' RACE reads, giving one row per CDR3 protein. The data contain 250,000 or so distinct CDR3 sequences, approximately 10% of them singletons. The source material was blood, either unsorted or a sorted T cell fraction (not recorded which). These receptor sequences come from a male donor with ankylosing spondylitis or in good health (not recorded which). Both conserved end residues are part of each CDR3. D genes are given only for firm matches. The size field is filled for only some rows; it gives once, few, many or a size class.

abundance: many; d_gene: .; j_gene: TRBJ2-7; v_gene: TRBV7-9; CDR3aa: CASSTGYLEAQYF; CDR3nt: TGTGCCAGCAGCACAGGGTATTTAGAGGCGCAGTACTTC
abundance: .; d_gene: .; j_gene: TRBJ2-7; v_gene: TRBV6-5; CDR3aa: CASRPSEGAGEQYF; CDR3nt: TGTGCCAGCAGACCCTCGGAGGGGGCGGGGGAGCAGTACTTC
abundance: many; d_gene: TRBD2; j_gene: TRBJ2-1; v_gene: TRBV3-1; CDR3aa: CASSQASGRTYNEQFF; CDR3nt: TGTGCCAGCAGCCAGGCTAGCGGGAGGACGTACAATGAGCAGTTCTTC
abundance: many; d_gene: .; j_gene: TRBJ1-1; v_gene: TRBV7-9; CDR3aa: CASSLALNGPGGTEAFF; CDR3nt: TGTGCCAGCAGCTTAGCGCTTAACGGGCCCGGAGGCACTGAAGCTTTCTTT
abundance: many; d_gene: TRBD1; j_gene: TRBJ2-3; v_gene: TRBV12-3/TRBV12-4; CDR3aa: CASSPTDRGITDTQYF; CDR3nt: TGTGCCAGCAGCCCTACCGACAGGGGTATCACAGATACGCAGTATTTT
abundance: many; d_gene: TRBD2; j_gene: TRBJ2-2; v_gene: TRBV20-1; CDR3aa: CSASGAGGFGELFF; CDR3nt: TGCAGTGCTAGTGGAGCGGGGGGCTTCGGGGAGCTGTTTTTT
abundance: many; d_gene: TRBD2; j_gene: TRBJ2-2; v_gene: TRBV7-2; CDR3aa: CASSLVLAGGPGELFF; CDR3nt: TGTGCCAGCAGCTTAGTCTTAGCGGGGGGGCCCGGGGAGCTGTTTTTT
abundance: many; d_gene: .; j_gene: TRBJ1-5; v_gene: TRBV27; CDR3aa: CASSLVRGHQPQHF; CDR3nt: TGTGCCAGCAGTTTGGTCAGGGGACATCAGCCCCAGCATTTT
abundance: .; d_gene: .; j_gene: TRBJ2-2; v_gene: TRBV7-9; CDR3aa: CASSIYRTGELFF; CDR3nt: TGTGCCAGCAGCATCTACAGGACCGGGGAGCTGTTTTTT
abundance: .; d_gene: TRBD1; j_gene: TRBJ1-5; v_gene: TRBV7-9; CDR3aa: CASSLGQGTGRHQPQHF; CDR3nt: TGTGCCAGCAGCTTAGGGCAAGGGACAGGGCGCCATCAGCCCCAGCATTTT
abundance: many; d_gene: .; j_gene: TRBJ2-1; v_gene: TRBV12-3/TRBV12-4; CDR3aa: CASRLGYNEQFF; CDR3nt: TGTGCCAGCAGACTAGGTTACAATGAGCAGTTCTTC